This is a list of T cell receptor beta chains from one sample in a study of T-cell reconstitution after alpha-beta-depleted transplantation in children. From the PCR reads, TCRdb called clonotypes with MiXCR, one entry per CDR3 protein. The profile shows some 200,000 distinct CDR3 sequences, approximately 10% of them singletons. Sample: PBMCs, taken before TCRalphabeta/CD19-depleted stem cell transplant. Receptors were obtained from a child younger than two with acute myeloid leukemia, due to receive a stem cell transplant. CDR3s include the opening cysteine and the closing phenylalanine or tryptophan. The D gene is left open where the match is weak. Expanded clones get a size class; other rows say once, few or many, or leave the size out.

CDR3 DNA: TGCGCCAGCAGCTACGGGACTAGCGGGTCAGTTGGCAATGAGCAGTTCTTC; CDR3 protein: CASSYGTSGSVGNEQFF; D gene: TRBD2; clone size: many; CDR3 length: 17; J gene: TRBJ2-1; V gene: TRBV5-1
CDR3 DNA: TGTGCCAGCAGTGAAGCGGCCTACGAGCAGTACTTC; CDR3 protein: CASSEAAYEQYF; D gene: NA; clone size: many; CDR3 length: 12; J gene: TRBJ2-7; V gene: TRBV2
CDR3 DNA: TGTGCCAGCAGCCAACTCAGGGAGAATGAGCAGTTCTTC; CDR3 protein: CASSQLRENEQFF; D gene: NA; clone size: many; CDR3 length: 13; J gene: TRBJ2-1; V gene: TRBV4-2
CDR3 DNA: TGCAGTGCCGAGGGGGCGTCCACCTTC; CDR3 protein: CSAEGASTF; D gene: TRBD1; clone size: many; CDR3 length: 9; J gene: TRBJ1-2; V gene: TRBV20-1
CDR3 DNA: TGTGCCACCAGTGATTTTGGGCGGGGCCACAATGAGCAGTTCTTC; CDR3 protein: CATSDFGRGHNEQFF; D gene: NA; clone size: many; CDR3 length: 15; J gene: TRBJ2-1; V gene: TRBV24-1
CDR3 DNA: TGTGCCAGCAGTAATAGCAATCAGCCCCAGCATTTT; CDR3 protein: CASSNSNQPQHF; D gene: NA; clone size: many; CDR3 length: 12; J gene: TRBJ1-5; V gene: TRBV7-2
CDR3 DNA: TGTGCCAGCAGCCTAGGTGCCTTCACAGATACGCAGTATTTT; CDR3 protein: CASSLGAFTDTQYF; D gene: NA; clone size: many; CDR3 length: 14; J gene: TRBJ2-3; V gene: TRBV7-2
CDR3 DNA: TGTGCCACCACCCCCGGGACGAATACCTACGAGCAGTACTTC; CDR3 protein: CATTPGTNTYEQYF; D gene: NA; clone size: many; CDR3 length: 14; J gene: TRBJ2-7; V gene: TRBV3-1
CDR3 DNA: TGTGCCAGCAGCTCGACTAGCGGGGGTCCGAACACCGGGGAGCTGTTTTTT; CDR3 protein: CASSSTSGGPNTGELFF; D gene: TRBD2; clone size: few; CDR3 length: 17; J gene: TRBJ2-2; V gene: TRBV11-1
CDR3 DNA: TGCGCCAGCAGCTTGGGCGCGACTAGCGTTTCTAGCACAGATACGCAGTATTTT; CDR3 protein: CASSLGATSVSSTDTQYF; D gene: TRBD2; clone size: many; CDR3 length: 18; J gene: TRBJ2-3; V gene: TRBV5-1
CDR3 DNA: TGCGCCAGCAGCTTGGCCATAGGGACTTCTAATGAGCAGTTCTTC; CDR3 protein: CASSLAIGTSNEQFF; D gene: NA; clone size: many; CDR3 length: 15; J gene: TRBJ2-1; V gene: TRBV5-1
CDR3 DNA: TGTGCCAGCAGCCGGGGTAGCGAAGCTCGTGAGCAGTTCTTC; CDR3 protein: CASSRGSEAREQFF; D gene: NA; clone size: many; CDR3 length: 14; J gene: TRBJ2-1; V gene: TRBV6-4
CDR3 DNA: TGTGCCAGCAGGGGACAGGGGGCGAATGGCTACACCTTC; CDR3 protein: CASRGQGANGYTF; D gene: TRBD1; clone size: NA; CDR3 length: 13; J gene: TRBJ1-2; V gene: TRBV6-5
CDR3 DNA: TGCAGCGTCCTTAGGGGATTCTATGGCTACACCTTC; CDR3 protein: CSVLRGFYGYTF; D gene: NA; clone size: many; CDR3 length: 12; J gene: TRBJ1-2; V gene: TRBV29-1
CDR3 DNA: TGTGCCAGCAGGGTCGAAAAACTGTTTTTT; CDR3 protein: CASRVEKLFF; D gene: NA; clone size: many; CDR3 length: 10; J gene: TRBJ1-4; V gene: TRBV2
CDR3 DNA: TGCAGTGCTAGAGAGGATCATGAGCAGTTCTTC; CDR3 protein: CSAREDHEQFF; D gene: NA; clone size: many; CDR3 length: 11; J gene: TRBJ2-1; V gene: TRBV20-1
CDR3 DNA: TGTGCCAGCAGTACCAGCCAGGCCCTGTTTTTT; CDR3 protein: CASSTSQALFF; D gene: NA; clone size: many; CDR3 length: 11; J gene: TRBJ1-4; V gene: TRBV12-3/TRBV12-4
CDR3 DNA: TGTGCCTGGACGGGACAGGAGGATCAGCCCCAGCATTTT; CDR3 protein: CAWTGQEDQPQHF; D gene: TRBD1; clone size: many; CDR3 length: 13; J gene: TRBJ1-5; V gene: TRBV30
CDR3 DNA: TGTGCCAGCAGTCCCCGGGGACCAACGAACACCGGGGAGCTGTTTTTT; CDR3 protein: CASSPRGPTNTGELFF; D gene: NA; clone size: many; CDR3 length: 16; J gene: TRBJ2-2; V gene: TRBV28
CDR3 DNA: TGCGCCAGCAGCTTATCAGGGACCAGAAACACCATATATTTT; CDR3 protein: CASSLSGTRNTIYF; D gene: NA; clone size: many; CDR3 length: 14; J gene: TRBJ1-3; V gene: TRBV5-1
CDR3 DNA: TGTGCCAGCACACAAGCGGGGGTGACGGGAAGCACAGATACGCAGTATTTT; CDR3 protein: CASTQAGVTGSTDTQYF; D gene: TRBD2; clone size: many; CDR3 length: 17; J gene: TRBJ2-3; V gene: TRBV3-1
CDR3 DNA: TGCGCCAGCAGCTTGGGCAGGAACGACGAGCAGTACTTC; CDR3 protein: CASSLGRNDEQYF; D gene: NA; clone size: many; CDR3 length: 13; J gene: TRBJ2-7; V gene: TRBV5-1
CDR3 DNA: TGCGCCAGCAGCTTGGCGACAGGGGTCAAGGAGACCCAGTACTTC; CDR3 protein: CASSLATGVKETQYF; D gene: TRBD1; clone size: many; CDR3 length: 15; J gene: TRBJ2-5; V gene: TRBV5-1
CDR3 DNA: TGCAGCGTTTCATGGGGGGGGAACACTGAAGCTTTCTTT; CDR3 protein: CSVSWGGNTEAFF; D gene: NA; clone size: many; CDR3 length: 13; J gene: TRBJ1-1; V gene: TRBV29-1
CDR3 DNA: TGTGCCTGGAGTGCTCAGGAGGAACAGCCCCAGCATTTT; CDR3 protein: CAWSAQEEQPQHF; D gene: NA; clone size: many; CDR3 length: 13; J gene: TRBJ1-5; V gene: TRBV30
CDR3 DNA: TGCGCCAGCAGCCGAGACGCAAGCTGGGCGCTCTACGAGCAGTACTTC; CDR3 protein: CASSRDASWALYEQYF; D gene: NA; clone size: few; CDR3 length: 16; J gene: TRBJ2-7; V gene: TRBV4-1
CDR3 DNA: TGTGCCAGCAGGCCCTTCTCAGGGCGCTCTGGGGCCAACGCCCTGACTTTC; CDR3 protein: CASRPFSGRSGANALTF; D gene: NA; clone size: NA; CDR3 length: 17; J gene: TRBJ2-6; V gene: TRBV12-3/TRBV12-4
CDR3 DNA: TGTGCCAGCAGCCTGATTTCGAGCGGGGGGCGTTATATGCAGTATTTT; CDR3 protein: CASSLISSGGRYMQYF; D gene: TRBD2; clone size: NA; CDR3 length: 16; J gene: TRBJ2-3; V gene: TRBV28
CDR3 DNA: TGTGCCAGCAGATTATCACAGGGGCCGCGGGGAGAGACCCAGTACTTC; CDR3 protein: CASRLSQGPRGETQYF; D gene: NA; clone size: many; CDR3 length: 16; J gene: TRBJ2-5; V gene: TRBV28
CDR3 DNA: TGTGCCAGCAGCTTAGATTTAACTGAAGCTTTCTTT; CDR3 protein: CASSLDLTEAFF; D gene: NA; clone size: many; CDR3 length: 12; J gene: TRBJ1-1; V gene: TRBV11-2
CDR3 DNA: TGTGCCAGCAGCCCTACACTGAACACTGAAGCTTTCTTT; CDR3 protein: CASSPTLNTEAFF; D gene: NA; clone size: many; CDR3 length: 13; J gene: TRBJ1-1; V gene: TRBV27
CDR3 DNA: TGTGCCAGCAGCTTCTCCCCGAGCTCCTATAATTCACCCCTCCACTTT; CDR3 protein: CASSFSPSSYNSPLHF; D gene: NA; clone size: many; CDR3 length: 16; J gene: TRBJ1-6; V gene: TRBV5-6
CDR3 DNA: TGTGCCAGCAGCCAAGATCTCCTAGCGGACAAGCAGTTCTTC; CDR3 protein: CASSQDLLADKQFF; D gene: TRBD2; clone size: NA; CDR3 length: 14; J gene: TRBJ2-1; V gene: TRBV3-1
CDR3 DNA: TGTGCCAGCAGTGAAGCGCTTTACAGGGGTGGCTACACCTTC; CDR3 protein: CASSEALYRGGYTF; D gene: TRBD1; clone size: many; CDR3 length: 14; J gene: TRBJ1-2; V gene: TRBV6-1
CDR3 DNA: TGCAGTGCTGGACTAGCGGAGACCCCTTACAATGAGCAGTTCTTC; CDR3 protein: CSAGLAETPYNEQFF; D gene: TRBD2; clone size: many; CDR3 length: 15; J gene: TRBJ2-1; V gene: TRBV20-1
CDR3 DNA: TGTGCCAGCAGCTCTCGGTTCGGGACTTTGCAGTTCTTC; CDR3 protein: CASSSRFGTLQFF; D gene: NA; clone size: many; CDR3 length: 13; J gene: TRBJ2-1; V gene: TRBV7-2
CDR3 DNA: TGCAGTGCTAGACGACTAGCGGGAGTAACCAAAAACATTCAGTACTTC; CDR3 protein: CSARRLAGVTKNIQYF; D gene: TRBD2; clone size: many; CDR3 length: 16; J gene: TRBJ2-4; V gene: TRBV20-1
CDR3 DNA: TGCGCCAGCAGCCAAGACGCGGCCGGGGATCATCAGCCCCAGCATTTT; CDR3 protein: CASSQDAAGDHQPQHF; D gene: NA; clone size: many; CDR3 length: 16; J gene: TRBJ1-5; V gene: TRBV4-1
CDR3 DNA: TGTGCCAGCTCTAGCTTCGGGGAGCTGTTTTTT; CDR3 protein: CASSSFGELFF; D gene: NA; clone size: many; CDR3 length: 11; J gene: TRBJ2-2; V gene: TRBV28
CDR3 DNA: TGTGCCAGCAGCTTGGGCCCCCCAGGTTATAGCAATCAGCCCCAGCATTTT; CDR3 protein: CASSLGPPGYSNQPQHF; D gene: NA; clone size: many; CDR3 length: 17; J gene: TRBJ1-5; V gene: TRBV5-6
CDR3 DNA: TGTGCCAGCAGCCAGGGGATAGGCACTGAAGCTTTCTTT; CDR3 protein: CASSQGIGTEAFF; D gene: NA; clone size: many; CDR3 length: 13; J gene: TRBJ1-1; V gene: TRBV3-1
CDR3 DNA: TGTGCCATCAGGACAGGGGGAAATTCACCCCTCCACTTT; CDR3 protein: CAIRTGGNSPLHF; D gene: TRBD1; clone size: many; CDR3 length: 13; J gene: TRBJ1-6; V gene: TRBV10-3
CDR3 DNA: TGCAGTGCTAACACCGTCCGGGACAGGGGTTCACCCCTCCACTTT; CDR3 protein: CSANTVRDRGSPLHF; D gene: TRBD1; clone size: many; CDR3 length: 15; J gene: TRBJ1-6; V gene: TRBV20-1
CDR3 DNA: TGCAGTGCTAGGTCCCAGGGAGGTTACGAGCAGTACTTC; CDR3 protein: CSARSQGGYEQYF; D gene: NA; clone size: NA; CDR3 length: 13; J gene: TRBJ2-7; V gene: TRBV20-1
CDR3 DNA: TGCAGTGCTAGTCGTCAATTGGGGGAGCTGTTTTTT; CDR3 protein: CSASRQLGELFF; D gene: NA; clone size: many; CDR3 length: 12; J gene: TRBJ2-2; V gene: TRBV20-1
CDR3 DNA: TGTGCCACCAGCCGCTTGGGAGCGGGAGGGACAGATACGCAGTATTTT; CDR3 protein: CATSRLGAGGTDTQYF; D gene: TRBD2; clone size: many; CDR3 length: 16; J gene: TRBJ2-3; V gene: TRBV15
CDR3 DNA: TGCAGTGCCCAAAAGCGGTTCGATGAGCAGTTCTTC; CDR3 protein: CSAQKRFDEQFF; D gene: NA; clone size: many; CDR3 length: 12; J gene: TRBJ2-1; V gene: TRBV20-1
CDR3 DNA: TGCGCCAGCAGCCAACGGACAGGGACGAATTCACCCCTCCACTTT; CDR3 protein: CASSQRTGTNSPLHF; D gene: TRBD1; clone size: many; CDR3 length: 15; J gene: TRBJ1-6; V gene: TRBV4-1
CDR3 DNA: TGTGCCAGCAGTCGTAATCAGGGTTCTAACTATGGCTACACCTTC; CDR3 protein: CASSRNQGSNYGYTF; D gene: NA; clone size: NA; CDR3 length: 15; J gene: TRBJ1-2; V gene: TRBV2
CDR3 DNA: TGTGCCAGCAGTTTTCGTACAGGGGGAAGTACCAACGTCCTGACTTTC; CDR3 protein: CASSFRTGGSTNVLTF; D gene: TRBD1; clone size: many; CDR3 length: 16; J gene: TRBJ2-6; V gene: TRBV6-5
CDR3 DNA: TGCGCCAGCAGCCACCGACAGGGTGAACAAGAGACCCAGTACTTC; CDR3 protein: CASSHRQGEQETQYF; D gene: TRBD1; clone size: many; CDR3 length: 15; J gene: TRBJ2-5; V gene: TRBV5-1
CDR3 DNA: TGCAGTGCTCGGCGGACTAGCGGGGGGGACGAGCAGTACTTC; CDR3 protein: CSARRTSGGDEQYF; D gene: TRBD2; clone size: NA; CDR3 length: 14; J gene: TRBJ2-7; V gene: TRBV20-1
CDR3 DNA: TGCGCCACCCGCCCCGGGACAGGGGGCTCCGGGGAGCTGTTTTTT; CDR3 protein: CATRPGTGGSGELFF; D gene: TRBD1; clone size: many; CDR3 length: 15; J gene: TRBJ2-2; V gene: TRBV5-1
CDR3 DNA: TGCGCCAGCAGCGCAACAGGGATTTCCTACGAGCAGTACTTC; CDR3 protein: CASSATGISYEQYF; D gene: NA; clone size: many; CDR3 length: 14; J gene: TRBJ2-7; V gene: TRBV5-1
CDR3 DNA: TGTGCCAGCAGTGGCGAGGGACTCCCCGGGGAGCTGTTTTTT; CDR3 protein: CASSGEGLPGELFF; D gene: NA; clone size: NA; CDR3 length: 14; J gene: TRBJ2-2; V gene: TRBV2
CDR3 DNA: TGCAGTGTCGCGGGACAGGCCGATAATGAGCAGTTCTTC; CDR3 protein: CSVAGQADNEQFF; D gene: TRBD1; clone size: many; CDR3 length: 13; J gene: TRBJ2-1; V gene: TRBV20-1
CDR3 DNA: TGTGCCAGCAGTTCGATAGTTCAGCCCCAGCATTTT; CDR3 protein: CASSSIVQPQHF; D gene: NA; clone size: many; CDR3 length: 12; J gene: TRBJ1-5; V gene: TRBV28
CDR3 DNA: TGTGCCAGCAGTGAGCGCCATGGCTACACCTTC; CDR3 protein: CASSERHGYTF; D gene: NA; clone size: many; CDR3 length: 11; J gene: TRBJ1-2; V gene: TRBV2